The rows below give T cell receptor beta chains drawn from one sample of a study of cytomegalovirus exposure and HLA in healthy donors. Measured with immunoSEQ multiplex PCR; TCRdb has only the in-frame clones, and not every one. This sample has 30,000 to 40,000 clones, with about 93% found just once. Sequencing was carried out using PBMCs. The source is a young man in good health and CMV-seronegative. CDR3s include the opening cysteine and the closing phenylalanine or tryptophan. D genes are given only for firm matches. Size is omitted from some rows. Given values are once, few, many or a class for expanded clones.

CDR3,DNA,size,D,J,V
CASSESGGGPYEQFF,TGTGCCAGCAGTGAATCTGGCGGGGGGCCCTATGAGCAGTTCTTC,-,TRBD2,TRBJ2-1,TRBV6-1
CASSVFSGNTIYF,TGCGCCAGCAGCGTATTCTCTGGAAACACCATATATTTT,-,-,TRBJ1-3,TRBV5-1
CATTTVREDSPLHF,TGCGCCACCACTACCGTCCGCGAGGATTCACCCCTCCACTTT,-,-,TRBJ1-6,TRBV5-1
CASSLWEISTDTQYF,TGCGCCAGCAGCTTGTGGGAGATTAGCACAGATACGCAGTATTTT,-,-,TRBJ2-3,TRBV5-1
CASRQLRGSTDTQYF,TGTGCCAGCAGACAGTTAAGGGGGAGCACAGATACGCAGTATTTT,-,-,TRBJ2-3,TRBV6-5
CASSLQRGGRGETQYF,TGTGCCAGCAGCCTACAGCGGGGGGGCCGCGGAGAGACCCAGTACTTC,-,TRBD2,TRBJ2-5,TRBV7-9
CASSLRSDTQYF,TGCGCCAGCAGCCTTAGATCAGATACGCAGTATTTT,once,-,TRBJ2-3,TRBV5-1
CASSSAFRDRGNGYTF,TGTGCCAGCAGCTCGGCTTTTAGAGACAGGGGAAATGGCTACACCTTC,-,TRBD1,TRBJ1-2,TRBV11-2
CAWSPGQGRFEAFF,TGTGCCTGGAGCCCCGGACAGGGGAGATTTGAAGCTTTCTTT,-,TRBD1,TRBJ1-1,TRBV30
CAITGSREGYGYTF,TGTGCCATCACTGGGTCCCGGGAGGGGTATGGCTACACCTTC,-,-,TRBJ1-2,TRBV10-3
CASSDGQGASTDTQYF,TGTGCCAGCAGCGACGGACAGGGGGCTTCAACAGATACGCAGTATTTT,-,TRBD1,TRBJ2-3,TRBV11-3
CASSLAGGRSTGELFF,TGTGCCAGCAGCTTAGCGGGGGGGCGAAGCACCGGGGAGCTGTTTTTT,-,TRBD2,TRBJ2-2,TRBV5-5
CASSPGGFYGYTF,TGTGCCAGCAGTCCCGGCGGATTCTATGGCTACACCTTC,-,-,TRBJ1-2,TRBV28
CASSRTEGSNQPQHF,TGTGCCAGCAGTCGGACGGAGGGAAGCAATCAGCCCCAGCATTTT,-,-,TRBJ1-5,TRBV6-6
CASSFGGAFYEQYF,TGTGCCAGCAGCTTCGGTGGGGCTTTCTACGAGCAGTACTTC,-,-,TRBJ2-7,TRBV5-6
CASSYGREQYF,TGTGCCAGCAGTTACGGGAGGGAGCAGTACTTC,-,-,TRBJ2-7,TRBV6-5
CSVEWVWADRKTDGYTF,TGCAGCGTTGAATGGGTTTGGGCGGACAGAAAAACCGATGGCTACACCTTC,-,-,TRBJ1-2,TRBV29-1
CASSSFRGRESIDTQYF,TGTGCCAGCAGCTCCTTCAGGGGGCGCGAGAGTATAGATACGCAGTATTTT,-,TRBD1,TRBJ2-3,TRBV7-9
CASSYSLQGETQYF,TGTGCCAGCAGTTACTCTTTGCAGGGAGAGACCCAGTACTTC,-,-,TRBJ2-5,TRBV6-5
CASSFAGRGVRETQYF,TGTGCCAGCAGCTTTGCGGGCAGGGGGGTCAGAGAGACCCAGTACTTC,-,-,TRBJ2-5,TRBV12-1
CASSSRTGSPNEQFF,TGTGCCAGCAGCTCAAGGACTGGCTCCCCCAATGAGCAGTTCTTC,-,-,TRBJ2-1,TRBV5-4
CASAPDRVKETQYF,TGTGCCAGCGCCCCGGACAGGGTAAAAGAGACCCAGTACTTC,-,TRBD1,TRBJ2-5,TRBV18
CASSGGLAGGQETQYF,TGTGCCAGCAGCGGCGGACTAGCGGGGGGACAAGAGACCCAGTACTTC,-,TRBD2,TRBJ2-5,TRBV11-3
CASSLWVPPAQHF,TGTGCCAGCAGTTTATGGGTTCCCCCGGCCCAGCATTTT,-,-,TRBJ1-5,TRBV28
CASSELDRAHKFYEQYF,TGTGCCAGCAGTGAACTCGACAGGGCCCACAAATTCTACGAGCAGTACTTC,once,TRBD1,TRBJ2-7,TRBV6-1
CASSRDRAYEQYF,TGTGCCAGCAGCCGGGACAGGGCCTACGAGCAGTACTTC,-,TRBD1,TRBJ2-7,TRBV11-2
CASSTKTGLAVDTQYF,TGTGCCAGCAGCACGAAAACCGGGCTAGCGGTTGATACGCAGTATTTT,-,TRBD2,TRBJ2-3,TRBV7-8
CASSIVPGRDEQFF,TGTGCCAGTAGTATAGTCCCAGGGAGGGACGAGCAGTTCTTC,-,TRBD2,TRBJ2-1,TRBV19
CSVDGQARWNYGYTF,TGCAGCGTTGACGGACAAGCCCGCTGGAACTATGGCTACACCTTC,-,-,TRBJ1-2,TRBV29-1
CASSRLGEQYF,TGTGCCAGCAGCCGCCTAGGCGAGCAGTACTTC,-,-,TRBJ2-7,TRBV7-9
CASSASGQGSPIYF,TGTGCCAGCAGCGCCAGTGGGCAGGGGTCGCCCATATATTTT,-,-,TRBJ1-3,TRBV9
CSAPQTEAFF,TGCAGTGCCCCCCAAACTGAAGCTTTCTTT,-,-,TRBJ1-1,TRBV20-1
CASSPRPGRSDEQFF,TGTGCCAGCAGCCCAAGACCCGGGAGAAGCGATGAGCAGTTCTTC,-,-,TRBJ2-1,TRBV7-3
CASSYRSSYEQYF,TGTGCCAGCAGTTACCGGAGCTCCTACGAGCAGTACTTC,-,-,TRBJ2-7,TRBV6-5
CASSNIAGTNEKLFF,TGTGCCAGCTCAAACATTGCCGGGACTAATGAAAAACTGTTTTTT,-,-,TRBJ1-4,TRBV18
CASSSELSNQPQHF,TGTGCCAGCAGTTCTGAGTTGAGCAATCAGCCCCAGCATTTT,-,-,TRBJ1-5,TRBV28
CASSLGVPRGTFAFF,TGTGCCAGCAGCTTAGGAGTCCCGCGGGGAACTTTTGCTTTCTTT,-,-,TRBJ1-1,TRBV13
CASSEFSRVNQPQHF,TGTGCCAGCAGTGAATTTTCCAGGGTGAATCAGCCCCAGCATTTT,-,-,TRBJ1-5,TRBV6-1
CSVDQIAGGLYNEQFF,TGCAGCGTTGATCAAATAGCGGGAGGGTTGTACAATGAGCAGTTCTTC,-,TRBD2,TRBJ2-1,TRBV29-1
CASSLVVGLGNEQFF,TGTGCCAGCAGCTTAGTGGTGGGCCTCGGCAATGAGCAGTTCTTC,-,-,TRBJ2-1,TRBV13
CASSLRGYNSPLHF,TGTGCCAGCAGCTTGCGAGGTTATAATTCACCCCTCCACTTT,-,-,TRBJ1-6,TRBV5-8
CASSGLVADTQYF,TGTGCCAGTAGTGGACTCGTTGCAGATACGCAGTATTTT,-,-,TRBJ2-3,TRBV19
CSVAPTGRNNYGYTF,TGCAGCGTTGCGCCGACAGGGAGGAATAACTATGGCTACACCTTC,-,TRBD1,TRBJ1-2,TRBV29-1
CASSERGHQETQYF,TGTGCCAGCAGTGAGAGAGGGCACCAAGAGACCCAGTACTTC,medium-sized,-,TRBJ2-5,TRBV25-1
CALNRGTDTQYF,TGTGCCCTCAACAGGGGAACAGATACGCAGTATTTT,-,TRBD1,TRBJ2-3,TRBV30
CAWAAGSNTEAFF,TGTGCCTGGGCGGCGGGTTCGAACACTGAAGCTTTCTTT,-,-,TRBJ1-1,TRBV30
CASSKELGLAGGTGELFF,TGTGCCAGCAGTAAGGAACTCGGACTAGCGGGGGGCACCGGGGAGCTGTTTTTT,-,TRBD2,TRBJ2-2,TRBV28
CASSWGTAYEQYF,TGTGCCAGCAGCTGGGGGACAGCCTACGAGCAGTACTTC,-,TRBD1,TRBJ2-7,TRBV6-1
CASSSLAGATYNEQFF,TGTGCCAGCAGTTCCCTAGCGGGAGCCACCTACAATGAGCAGTTCTTC,-,TRBD2,TRBJ2-1,TRBV27
CASSLSFTEQETQYF,TGTGCCAGCAGTTTATCGTTTACAGAGCAAGAGACCCAGTACTTC,-,-,TRBJ2-5,TRBV27
CASSLRASGRQETQYF,TGTGCCAGCAGCTTAAGGGCTAGCGGGAGACAAGAGACCCAGTACTTC,-,TRBD2,TRBJ2-5,TRBV7-9
CASSLDYYNEQFF,TGTGCCAGCAGTTTGGACTATTACAATGAGCAGTTCTTC,-,-,TRBJ2-1,TRBV6-6
CASSLRGTNEKLFF,TGTGCCAGCAGCCTGAGAGGGACTAATGAAAAACTGTTTTTT,-,-,TRBJ1-4,TRBV9